This is a list of T cell receptor beta chains from one sample in a study of Ad26.COV2.S vaccination and SARS-CoV-2 variants. TCRdb's copy holds only in-frame clones and misses some; the assay was immunoSEQ multiplex PCR. The sample comprises 300,000 to 400,000 clones, just over 85% of which are singletons, and under 2% rests with the top ten. Sequencing was performed on peripheral blood, taken in a trial of Ad26.COV2.S vaccine versus placebo. The origin of the receptors is a person aged 18-65 years who received the Ad26.COV2.S COVID-19 vaccine or a placebo. The CDR3 runs from the conserved cysteine through the conserved F or W. D genes are given only for firm matches. Size is omitted from some rows. Given values are once, few, many or a class for expanded clones.

TRBV19	15	TRBJ2-7	.	TRBD1	CASSTHGQGNYEQYF	TGTGCCAGTAGTACCCACGGACAGGGAAACTACGAGCAGTACTTC
TRBV7-2	13	TRBJ2-3	once	.	CASTRGSTDTQYF	TGTGCCAGCACCCGGGGCAGCACAGATACGCAGTATTTT
TRBV6-6	15	TRBJ2-7	.	.	CASSYELTSAYEQYF	TGTGCCAGCAGTTACGAGCTCACTTCAGCCTACGAGCAGTACTTC
TRBV5-1	13	TRBJ2-4	few	.	CASSLWDNNIQYF	TGCGCCAGCAGCTTGTGGGACAATAACATTCAGTACTTC
TRBV23-1	16	TRBJ1-1	.	.	CASSPTAPILNTEAFF	TGCGCCAGCAGTCCAACCGCCCCAATCCTGAACACTGAAGCTTTCTTT
TRBV15	12	TRBJ1-2	.	.	CATSRAGYGYTF	TGTGCCACCAGCAGAGCAGGGTATGGCTACACCTTC
TRBV5-1	14	TRBJ1-1	.	.	CASSLNSMNTEAFF	TGCGCCAGCAGCTTGAACAGCATGAACACTGAAGCTTTCTTT
TRBV3-1/TRBV3-2	14	TRBJ2-5	.	TRBD1	CASSQAGGYETQYF	TGTGCCAGCAGCCAGGCAGGGGGCTACGAGACCCAGTACTTC
TRBV6-5	12	TRBJ2-3	.	.	CASGTRVDTQYF	TGTGCCAGCGGGACGAGGGTAGATACGCAGTATTTT
TRBV5-1	13	TRBJ2-7	once	.	CASSPDRLYEQYF	TGCGCCAGCAGTCCTGACAGGCTCTACGAGCAGTACTTC
TRBV6-2/TRBV6-3	13	TRBJ2-1	.	.	CASSYSTRGEQFF	TGTGCCAGCAGTTACTCTACGCGCGGTGAGCAGTTCTTC
TRBV7-2	16	TRBJ2-1	.	.	CASSLADRVPYNEQFF	TGTGCCAGCAGCTTAGCGGACAGAGTCCCCTACAATGAGCAGTTCTTC
TRBV30	11	TRBJ2-1	once	.	CAWTGRNEQFF	TGTGCCTGGACGGGGCGCAATGAGCAGTTCTTC
TRBV2	15	TRBJ2-1	.	TRBD1	CASSSGTASYNEQFF	TGTGCCAGCAGTTCCGGGACAGCCTCCTACAATGAGCAGTTCTTC
TRBV27	14	TRBJ1-5	.	.	CASSLSGYNQPQHF	TGTGCCAGCAGTTTATCGGGCTACAATCAGCCCCAGCATTTT
TRBV16	15	TRBJ2-5	.	.	CASSQRRTGGETQYF	TGTGCCAGCAGCCAAAGGAGGACGGGTGGAGAGACCCAGTACTTC
TRBV2	15	TRBJ1-2	.	TRBD1	CASSEQDRDYYGYTF	TGTGCCAGCAGTGAACAGGACAGGGATTACTATGGCTACACCTTC
TRBV11-2	15	TRBJ2-7	.	.	CASSSPTQGAYEQYF	TGTGCCAGCAGCTCCCCAACACAGGGAGCGTACGAGCAGTACTTC
TRBV7-9	14	TRBJ1-6	.	TRBD1	CASSFRQGGSPLHF	TGTGCCAGCAGCTTTCGACAGGGTGGTTCACCCCTCCACTTT
TRBV7-2	14	TRBJ1-1	.	.	CASSLGTEGTEAFF	TGTGCCAGCAGCTTAGGTACCGAAGGCACTGAAGCTTTCTTT
TRBV5-1	14	TRBJ1-5	.	.	CASSPDLSNQPQHF	TGCGCCAGCAGCCCCGACCTCTCCAATCAGCCCCAGCATTTT
TRBV2	13	TRBJ1-1	.	.	CASSEASQGKAFF	TGTGCCAGCAGTGAAGCAAGCCAGGGTAAAGCTTTCTTT
TRBV2	15	TRBJ2-1	.	TRBD2	CASSEVPSGVGEQFF	TGTGCCAGCAGTGAAGTTCCTAGCGGGGTGGGTGAGCAGTTCTTC
TRBV11-2	14	TRBJ2-1	.	TRBD1	CASSTRQGAREQFF	TGTGCCAGCAGCACGAGACAGGGGGCGAGGGAGCAGTTCTTC
TRBV4-1	15	TRBJ1-6	.	.	CASSQDDRYNSPLHF	TGCGCCAGCAGCCAAGATGACCGGTATAATTCACCCCTCCACTTT
TRBV6-1	13	TRBJ1-1	.	.	CASSEGGNTEAFF	TGTGCCAGCAGTGAGGGGGGGAACACTGAAGCTTTCTTT
TRBV6-5	14	TRBJ1-5	few	TRBD1	CASTKGGGYQPQHF	TGTGCCAGCACAAAGGGAGGGGGCTATCAGCCCCAGCATTTT
TRBV5-8	16	TRBJ1-1	.	.	CASSLLIRGGGTEAFF	TGTGCCAGCAGCCTGCTGATTAGGGGAGGAGGTACTGAAGCTTTCTTT
TRBV2	17	TRBJ2-5	.	TRBD1	CASSEAPGTGGAETQYF	TGTGCCAGCAGTGAAGCCCCCGGGACAGGGGGCGCGGAGACCCAGTACTTC